This entry features one T cell receptor (beta chain) sequence. In this sample, this clonotype turned up many times. Its antigen has not been determined. Per-base qualities were not stored, and no clone one base away is much larger. Data came from an Illumina HiSeq 2500. Quantitative 5'-RACE with molecular barcodes was used to prepare TCR beta libraries. Processing in the source paper ran as follows. To identify disease-linked TCR variants, a new computational method was used, one built on a probabilistic model of VDJ rearrangement. The public reads were quality trimmed at Q25 with fastp and then assembled into clones with MiXCR by TCRdb, keeping productive beta chains. Each CDR3 protein gets just one entry, which takes the most common genes and DNA from the rows behind it. Clone size and V and J calls follow TCRdb, not the original study. This sample holds about 240,000 distinct CDR3 sequences; 8.6% were observed only once. The ten largest clones add up to 6.8% of the sample.

CDR1 and CDR2, per the germline V gene, are SGDLS and YYNGEE. Inclusive of the bounding cysteine and phenylalanine, the CDR3 is 16 residues long. The entry retains the CDR3 DNA only, 48 bases that are in frame from base 1. Trimming removed 0 bases from V and 10 bases from J; the gene matches leave 15 bases unexplained. The entry originates in a study of CD8 T cells in ankylosing spondylitis (dated by TCRdb to 2015 to 2018). Regarding the study in general: The study profiled T cell receptor beta repertoires in healthy donors and ankylosing spondylitis patients to find disease-linked TCR variants. Peripheral blood was sampled, and synovial fluid was additionally collected from ankylosing spondylitis patients. The whole study cohort included 108 healthy donors and over 20 ankylosing spondylitis patients. Results the study describes overall, beyond this receptor: Some motif variants had previously been reported in the synovial fluid and blood of reactive arthritis patients, which suggests shared mechanisms of disease initiation. The disease-linked clones were reported as significantly enriched in matched synovial fluid samples from ankylosing spondylitis patients. Blood from ankylosing spondylitis patients appeared to be characterized by a TCR beta motif composed of eight highly homologous amino acid variants. The disease-linked clones showed a CD8+ phenotype and occurred at relatively low frequencies in peripheral blood.

Sequencing used blood, either unsorted or a sorted T cell fraction (not recorded which). Recombination joined TRBV9 with TRBJ2-7; a stretch of 8 junction bases matches TRBD2. This receptor was taken from a male donor with ankylosing spondylitis or in good health (not recorded which). DNA sequence: TGTGCCAGCAGCGTAGGTTCCAGCGGGGGACCCGAACCTCAGTACTTC. Its translation is CASSVGSSGGPEPQYF. With the rest looked up from the reference TRBV9 and TRBJ2-7 genes rather than sequenced, the full variable domain is DSGVTQTPKHLITATGQRVTLRCSPRSGDLSVYWYQQSLDQGLQFLIQYYNGEERAKGNILERFSAQQFPDLHSELNLSSLELGDSALYFCASSVGSSGGPEPQYFGPGTRLTVT.